The 5 T cell receptor beta chains reported below all come from one sample, sequenced in a study of a mutant IDH1 vaccine in newly diagnosed glioma. Stated time point: week 11, during vaccination. Vaccine doses each comprised 300 ug of mutant IDH1 20-mer peptide, with topical imiquimod. No antigen is known for these receptors. Clones were sequenced by immunoSEQ multiplex PCR, and TCRdb holds only the in-frame ones, with some missing. The sample consists of 57,000 or so clones, less than 85% of them appearing once. Material: PBMCs, obtained from a glioma patient whose treatment included an IDH1 peptide vaccine. The receptors come from a man aged 30 to 39 with glioma.

This clone was detected once. The chain recombines TRBV28 with TRBJ1-3; 7 positions agree with TRBD1. The V gene's germline CDR1 is MDHEN and CDR2 SYDVKM. The junction had 4 bases not matched to a gene; V was cut back by 3 bases and J by 2 bases. The CDR3 runs 15 residues. The CDR3 sequence is CASSLFQGAGNTIYF. CDR3 sequence (DNA): TGTGCCAGCAGTTTGTTTCAGGGGGCTGGAAACACCATATATTTT.

The chain carries TRBV7-3 and TRBJ1-5; a possible D gene is TRBD1 (5 bases). The V gene's germline CDR1 is SGHTA and CDR2 FQGTGA. This CDR3 region has 15 residues. Trimming shortened V by 5 bases and J by 6 bases, and 17 bases separated the two germline ends. CDR3 region: CASSAGAREGQPQHF. CDR3 DNA sequence: TGTGCCAGCAGCGCTGGGGCAAGGGAGGGTCAGCCCCAGCATTTT.

Comment on this clone: The sample carries other DNA sequences with the same CDR3. J is TRBJ1-5 and V is TRBV27, with D unclear. V was shortened by 4 bases and J by 1 base, with 5 bases between the two germline ends. This CDR3 is built from 13 residues. Germline CDR1 and CDR2: MNHEY and SMNVEV (reference sequence). CDR3 sequence reads: CASSSSSNQPQHF. DNA for the CDR3: TGTGCCAGCAGTTCCTCCAGCAATCAGCCCCAGCATTTT.

The V call is TRBV7-3, the J call TRBJ2-3; D may be TRBD1 or TRBD2 (5 bases each). Germline loops: CDR1 SGHTA, CDR2 FQGTGA. The V gene lost 5 bases and the J gene lost 3 bases, with 12 bases spanning the gap. The CDR3 sequence is 14 residues long. CDR3: CASSPRGVTDTQYF. The CDR3 region has the DNA TGTGCCAGCAGCCCGAGGGGCGTTACAGATACGCAGTATTTT. Complete variable domain (other parts from reference TRBV7-3 and TRBJ2-3): GAGVSQTPSNKVTEKGKYVELRCDPISGHTALYWYRQSLGQGPEFLIYFQGTGAADDSGLPNDRFFAVRPEGSVSTLKIQRTERGDSAVYLCASSPRGVTDTQYFGPGTRLTVL.

The chain couples TRBV28 to TRBJ2-3; perhaps TRBD2 as D (6 bases). The germline CDR1 and CDR2 sequences are MDHEN and SYDVKM. The germline V and J ends were trimmed by 4 bases and 2 bases, with 13 bases remaining between them. CDR3 length: 15 residues. CDR3 protein: CASSWNSGATDTQYF. DNA for the CDR3: TGTGCCAGCAGTTGGAATAGCGGAGCCACAGATACGCAGTATTTT.